This TCR beta chain originates from a study of vaccination effects on CD4 cells after COVID-19. Across the whole study: Samples collected post-vaccine were obtained a median of 72 days after the second dose. Findings and limits, study-wide: Early timepoints after infection were absent, and convalescent patients were few in the study. Infection-derived and vaccine-derived clones contracted markedly late after vaccination.

The V end was cut by 0 bases, the J end by 2 bases, with 12 bases between. The CDR3 contains 15 residues. CDR1 is SGHKS and CDR2 is YYEKEE in the germline V gene (reference sequence). Antigen-specific CD4+ T cells were first expanded with viral peptide pools by the ViraFEST assay and only then sequenced. Subsequent to ten to eleven days of culture, CD4+ T cells were isolated. According to PCR results, the person was infected with SARS-CoV-2 between March and December 2020. Everyone in the study got two shots of either the BNT162b2 or mRNA-1273 vaccine. With 8.5 to 10 ug/ml peptides and around 10 IU/ml IL-2, over 1.5 million PBMC per well were cultured. On this clone itself: The antigen remains undetermined.

The data were produced by immunoSEQ multiplex PCR, yet TCRdb's version contains in-frame clones alone and is incomplete. The sample includes about 13,000 clones, 73% of them seen just once. The source was CD4+ T cells from PBMCs cultured with HCoV-NL63 spike peptides, collected after COVID-19 vaccination. This clonotype was obtained from a human donor who had a prior SARS-CoV-2 infection. V is TRBV5-5 and J is TRBJ2-7; either TRBD1 or TRBD2 may fit D (5 bases each). CDR3 in amino acids: CASSLAGTDAYEQYF. The CDR3 bases are TGTGCCAGCAGCTTGGCCGGGACGGATGCCTACGAGCAGTACTTC.